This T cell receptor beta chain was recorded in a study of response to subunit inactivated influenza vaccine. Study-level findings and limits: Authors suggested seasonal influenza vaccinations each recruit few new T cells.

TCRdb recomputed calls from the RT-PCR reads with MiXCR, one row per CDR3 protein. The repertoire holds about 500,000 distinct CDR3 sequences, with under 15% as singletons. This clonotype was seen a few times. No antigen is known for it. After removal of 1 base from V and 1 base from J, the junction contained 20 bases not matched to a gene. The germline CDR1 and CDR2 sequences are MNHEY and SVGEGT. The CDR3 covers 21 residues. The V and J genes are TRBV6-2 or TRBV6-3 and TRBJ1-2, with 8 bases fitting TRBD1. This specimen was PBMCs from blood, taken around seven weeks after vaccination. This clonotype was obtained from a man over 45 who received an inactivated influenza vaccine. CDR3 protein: CASSYYGRIHNAGGNNYGYTF. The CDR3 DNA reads TGTGCCAGCAGTTACTACGGGAGGATTCACAACGCAGGGGGCAATAACTATGGCTACACCTTC.